This TCR beta chain was sequenced in a study of long-term antiretroviral therapy in people with HIV. Study-level background: Initial samples were collected about a decade before the 2015 immediate-ART recommendation.

The V end was cut by 7 bases, the J end by 8 bases, with 22 bases between. This CDR3 region has 14 residues. Germline-derived CDR1 and CDR2 are SGHRS and YFSETQ. Running of the v3.0 immunoSEQ assay took place at survey level. Method: immunoSEQ multiplex PCR; TCRdb's copy keeps in-frame clones and lacks some. The profile shows tens of thousands of clones, about 95% of them singletons. The V and J genes are TRBV5-1 and TRBJ2-7, with D possibly TRBD1 on 6 matching bases. Sequenced material: unsorted PBMCs, taken 3.7 years after starting antiretroviral therapy. The origin of this receptor is a woman in her fifties or sixties with HIV. The CDR3 here is CASANLTGPSKQYF. The DNA for the CDR3 is TGCGCCAGCGCCAATCTGACAGGACCCTCCAAGCAGTACTTC.